A selection of T cell receptor beta chains follows, all from one sample in a study of blood T cell repertoires in COVID-19. This table comes from immunoSEQ multiplex PCR, and its TCRdb copy is limited to in-frame clones, with some not included. The sample carries approximately 130,000 clones, roughly three quarters recorded once. Source material: peripheral blood. These receptors were taken from a human donor in a cohort sampled during active COVID-19. Both conserved end residues are part of each CDR3. Each record gives: D gene, V gene, clone size, J gene, CDR3 protein, CDR3 DNA. The D gene is left open where the match is weak. Expanded clones get a size class; other rows say once, few or many, or leave the size out.

D gene: TRBD1; V gene: TRBV30; clone size: few; J gene: TRBJ1-6; CDR3 protein: CAWSWDRYNSPLHF; CDR3 DNA: TGTGCCTGGAGCTGGGACAGGTATAATTCACCCCTCCACTTT
D gene: .; V gene: TRBV5-1; clone size: .; J gene: TRBJ2-7; CDR3 protein: CASSPGDSYEQYF; CDR3 DNA: TGCGCCAGCAGCCCCGGGGACTCCTACGAGCAGTACTTC
D gene: TRBD1; V gene: TRBV5-1; clone size: .; J gene: TRBJ2-1; CDR3 protein: CASSPGQGGEQFF; CDR3 DNA: TGCGCCAGCAGCCCGGGACAGGGGGGTGAGCAGTTCTTC
D gene: TRBD2; V gene: TRBV2; clone size: .; J gene: TRBJ2-3; CDR3 protein: CASSDIAGGRDTQYF; CDR3 DNA: TGTGCCAGCAGTGACATAGCGGGGGGGCGTGATACGCAGTATTTT
D gene: .; V gene: TRBV6-2/TRBV6-3; clone size: .; J gene: TRBJ2-7; CDR3 protein: CASSFDPTGRRKYEQYF; CDR3 DNA: TGTGCCAGCAGTTTCGATCCGACAGGTCGAAGGAAATACGAGCAGTACTTC
D gene: TRBD1; V gene: TRBV18; clone size: once; J gene: TRBJ1-4; CDR3 protein: CASSPTTGGTTEKLFF; CDR3 DNA: TGTGCCAGCTCACCGACCACAGGGGGTACAACTGAAAAACTGTTTTTT
D gene: .; V gene: TRBV5-5; clone size: .; J gene: TRBJ2-7; CDR3 protein: CASSSRPDYGYEQYF; CDR3 DNA: TGTGCCAGCAGCTCCAGACCGGATTACGGGTACGAGCAGTACTTC
D gene: TRBD1; V gene: TRBV7-8; clone size: few; J gene: TRBJ2-7; CDR3 protein: CASRERQGPSYEQYF; CDR3 DNA: TGTGCCAGCAGGGAACGACAGGGACCCTCCTACGAGCAGTACTTC
D gene: TRBD2; V gene: TRBV28; clone size: .; J gene: TRBJ2-5; CDR3 protein: CASSLGLAGQETQYF; CDR3 DNA: TGTGCCAGCAGTTTGGGACTAGCGGGCCAAGAGACCCAGTACTTC
D gene: TRBD1; V gene: TRBV19; clone size: .; J gene: TRBJ1-5; CDR3 protein: CASSLQGYSNQPQHF; CDR3 DNA: TGTGCCAGTAGTCTACAGGGGTATAGCAATCAGCCCCAGCATTTT
D gene: TRBD1; V gene: TRBV6-7; clone size: once; J gene: TRBJ1-5; CDR3 protein: CASHSYLRTGQCNQPQHF; CDR3 DNA: TGTGCCAGCCACAGTTACTTAAGGACAGGCCAATGTAATCAGCCCCAGCATTTT
D gene: .; V gene: TRBV29-1; clone size: .; J gene: TRBJ2-1; CDR3 protein: CSVEADEQWDEQFF; CDR3 DNA: TGCAGCGTTGAGGCTGATGAACAGTGGGATGAGCAGTTCTTC
D gene: .; V gene: TRBV9; clone size: few; J gene: TRBJ2-7; CDR3 protein: CASSVDASGLYEQYF; CDR3 DNA: TGTGCCAGCAGCGTAGATGCCAGCGGCCTCTACGAGCAGTACTTC
D gene: TRBD1; V gene: TRBV7-9; clone size: .; J gene: TRBJ1-2; CDR3 protein: CASSPRQGSRGYTF; CDR3 DNA: TGTGCCAGCAGCCCCCGACAGGGTAGTCGTGGCTACACCTTC
D gene: TRBD1; V gene: TRBV27; clone size: .; J gene: TRBJ2-7; CDR3 protein: CASSQEIGTGSNEQYF; CDR3 DNA: TGTGCCAGCAGCCAGGAAATCGGGACAGGCAGCAACGAGCAGTACTTC
D gene: .; V gene: TRBV6-4; clone size: once; J gene: TRBJ2-2; CDR3 protein: CASRDINTGELFF; CDR3 DNA: TGTGCCAGCCGGGACATAAACACCGGGGAGCTGTTTTTT
D gene: TRBD1; V gene: TRBV10-2; clone size: .; J gene: TRBJ2-7; CDR3 protein: CASSNSGGEYEQYF; CDR3 DNA: TGCGCCAGCAGCAACTCAGGGGGCGAGTACGAGCAGTACTTC
D gene: .; V gene: TRBV11-2; clone size: .; J gene: TRBJ1-2; CDR3 protein: CASSLAGAFYGYTF; CDR3 DNA: TGTGCCAGCAGCTTGGCAGGGGCATTTTATGGCTACACCTTC
D gene: .; V gene: TRBV5-1; clone size: .; J gene: TRBJ1-1; CDR3 protein: CASSVIQGLNTEAFF; CDR3 DNA: TGCGCCAGCAGCGTCATACAGGGATTGAACACTGAAGCTTTCTTT
D gene: TRBD2; V gene: TRBV5-6; clone size: few; J gene: TRBJ2-7; CDR3 protein: CASSFLSGAEQYF; CDR3 DNA: TGTGCCAGCAGCTTTTTGAGCGGGGCCGAGCAGTACTTC
D gene: .; V gene: TRBV4-2; clone size: .; J gene: TRBJ1-2; CDR3 protein: CASSQAGVVRVGYTF; CDR3 DNA: TGTGCCAGCAGCCAAGCAGGGGTTGTGAGGGTTGGCTACACCTTC
D gene: .; V gene: TRBV5-1; clone size: .; J gene: TRBJ2-7; CDR3 protein: CASSFGQNYEQYF; CDR3 DNA: TGCGCCAGCAGCTTTGGACAGAACTACGAGCAGTACTTC
D gene: TRBD1; V gene: TRBV28; clone size: .; J gene: TRBJ1-2; CDR3 protein: CASSFNRGQGNYGYTF; CDR3 DNA: TGTGCCAGCAGCTTTAACAGGGGGCAAGGGAACTATGGCTACACCTTC
D gene: TRBD1; V gene: TRBV6-5; clone size: .; J gene: TRBJ2-7; CDR3 protein: CASSSLGDRGNEQYF; CDR3 DNA: TGTGCCAGCAGCTCCTTAGGGGACAGGGGAAACGAGCAGTACTTC
D gene: .; V gene: TRBV10-3; clone size: .; J gene: TRBJ2-1; CDR3 protein: CAISVYQGGTYNEQFF; CDR3 DNA: TGTGCCATCAGTGTGTACCAGGGTGGCACCTACAATGAGCAGTTCTTC
D gene: TRBD2; V gene: TRBV29-1; clone size: .; J gene: TRBJ2-5; CDR3 protein: CSVEERGGETQYF; CDR3 DNA: TGCAGCGTTGAAGAGCGGGGGGGGGAGACCCAGTACTTC
D gene: .; V gene: TRBV5-1; clone size: .; J gene: TRBJ1-3; CDR3 protein: CASSLEAGSGNTIYF; CDR3 DNA: TGCGCCAGCAGCTTGGAGGCAGGGTCTGGAAACACCATATATTTT
D gene: .; V gene: TRBV28; clone size: .; J gene: TRBJ1-4; CDR3 protein: CASSSRMGRGLF; CDR3 DNA: TGTGCCAGCAGTTCAAGGATGGGCAGGGGACTTTTT
D gene: .; V gene: TRBV6-6; clone size: few; J gene: TRBJ1-2; CDR3 protein: CASISGLGYGYTF; CDR3 DNA: TGTGCCAGCATCTCAGGGCTGGGGTATGGCTACACCTTC
D gene: TRBD2; V gene: TRBV5-1; clone size: .; J gene: TRBJ2-5; CDR3 protein: CASSVGLAGASRTQYF; CDR3 DNA: TGCGCCAGCAGCGTGGGACTAGCGGGGGCAAGCAGGACCCAGTACTTC
D gene: .; V gene: TRBV9; clone size: once; J gene: TRBJ1-2; CDR3 protein: CASSVGGTNNANYGYTF; CDR3 DNA: TGTGCCAGCAGCGTCGGGGGGACAAACAATGCTAACTATGGCTACACCTTC
D gene: .; V gene: TRBV5-1; clone size: once; J gene: TRBJ2-7; CDR3 protein: CASSLEGGGSEQYF; CDR3 DNA: TGCGCCAGCAGCTTGGAGGGGGGGGGAAGCGAGCAGTACTTC
D gene: TRBD1; V gene: TRBV27; clone size: few; J gene: TRBJ1-5; CDR3 protein: CASSLQGFELQPQHF; CDR3 DNA: TGTGCCAGCAGCCTACAGGGGTTCGAGCTGCAGCCCCAGCATTTT
D gene: .; V gene: TRBV18; clone size: .; J gene: TRBJ1-2; CDR3 protein: CASSQQGTNYGYTF; CDR3 DNA: TGTGCCAGCTCACAACAGGGCACTAACTATGGCTACACCTTC
D gene: .; V gene: TRBV9; clone size: .; J gene: TRBJ2-7; CDR3 protein: CASSVELASGEQYF; CDR3 DNA: TGTGCCAGCAGCGTAGAACTGGCCTCGGGCGAGCAGTACTTC
D gene: .; V gene: TRBV14; clone size: .; J gene: TRBJ2-5; CDR3 protein: CASSQSSTAQETQYF; CDR3 DNA: TGTGCCAGCAGCCAAAGTTCGACAGCCCAAGAGACCCAGTACTTC
D gene: TRBD1; V gene: TRBV28; clone size: once; J gene: TRBJ1-1; CDR3 protein: CASSLLGNRGLQGNTEAFF; CDR3 DNA: TGTGCCAGCAGTTTATTAGGGAACAGGGGGCTACAGGGGAACACTGAAGCTTTCTTT
D gene: .; V gene: TRBV19; clone size: .; J gene: TRBJ1-5; CDR3 protein: CASSIDHQGNQPQHF; CDR3 DNA: TGTGCCAGTAGTATAGATCACCAGGGCAATCAGCCCCAGCATTTT
D gene: TRBD1; V gene: TRBV5-1; clone size: .; J gene: TRBJ2-7; CDR3 protein: CASSLEQGAVVGQYF; CDR3 DNA: TGCGCCAGCAGCTTGGAGCAGGGGGCCGTCGTTGGGCAGTACTTC
D gene: TRBD1; V gene: TRBV19; clone size: .; J gene: TRBJ1-4; CDR3 protein: CASSIRPSGTGLNEKLFF; CDR3 DNA: TGTGCCAGTAGTATCCGACCCTCCGGGACAGGTCTTAATGAAAAACTGTTTTTT
D gene: .; V gene: TRBV13; clone size: few; J gene: TRBJ2-3; CDR3 protein: CASSDGLLNTDTQYF; CDR3 DNA: TGTGCCAGCAGCGACGGACTATTAAACACAGATACGCAGTATTTT
D gene: .; V gene: TRBV6-7; clone size: few; J gene: TRBJ2-2; CDR3 protein: CASSPRDFTGELFF; CDR3 DNA: TGTGCCAGCAGTCCCCGGGACTTTACCGGGGAGCTGTTTTTT
D gene: TRBD2; V gene: TRBV5-8; clone size: .; J gene: TRBJ2-5; CDR3 protein: CASSYGLAGVQSTETQYF; CDR3 DNA: TGTGCCAGCAGCTACGGACTAGCGGGAGTCCAGAGTACGGAGACCCAGTACTTC
D gene: TRBD1; V gene: TRBV28; clone size: .; J gene: TRBJ2-7; CDR3 protein: CASSDIGGGKGDEQYF; CDR3 DNA: TGTGCCAGCAGCGATATAGGGGGCGGTAAGGGGGACGAGCAGTACTTC
D gene: TRBD1; V gene: TRBV4-1; clone size: .; J gene: TRBJ1-4; CDR3 protein: CASSQGGTDEKLFF; CDR3 DNA: TGCGCCAGCAGCCAAGGAGGGACAGACGAAAAACTGTTTTTT
D gene: .; V gene: TRBV19; clone size: .; J gene: TRBJ2-2; CDR3 protein: CASSFTGIAGELFF; CDR3 DNA: TGTGCCAGTAGCTTCACAGGGATAGCCGGGGAGCTGTTTTTT